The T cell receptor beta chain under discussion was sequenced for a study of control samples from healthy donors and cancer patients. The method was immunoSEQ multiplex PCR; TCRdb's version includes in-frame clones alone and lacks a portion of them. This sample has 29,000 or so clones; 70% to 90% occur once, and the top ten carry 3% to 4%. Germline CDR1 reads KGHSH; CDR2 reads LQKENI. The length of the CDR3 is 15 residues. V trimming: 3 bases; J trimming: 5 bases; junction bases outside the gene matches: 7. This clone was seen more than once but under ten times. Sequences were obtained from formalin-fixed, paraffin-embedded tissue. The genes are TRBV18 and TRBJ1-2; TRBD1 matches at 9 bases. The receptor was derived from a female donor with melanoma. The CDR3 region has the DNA TGTGCCAGCTCACCCGACAGGGGGATTAAGTATGGCTACACCTTC. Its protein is CASSPDRGIKYGYTF.